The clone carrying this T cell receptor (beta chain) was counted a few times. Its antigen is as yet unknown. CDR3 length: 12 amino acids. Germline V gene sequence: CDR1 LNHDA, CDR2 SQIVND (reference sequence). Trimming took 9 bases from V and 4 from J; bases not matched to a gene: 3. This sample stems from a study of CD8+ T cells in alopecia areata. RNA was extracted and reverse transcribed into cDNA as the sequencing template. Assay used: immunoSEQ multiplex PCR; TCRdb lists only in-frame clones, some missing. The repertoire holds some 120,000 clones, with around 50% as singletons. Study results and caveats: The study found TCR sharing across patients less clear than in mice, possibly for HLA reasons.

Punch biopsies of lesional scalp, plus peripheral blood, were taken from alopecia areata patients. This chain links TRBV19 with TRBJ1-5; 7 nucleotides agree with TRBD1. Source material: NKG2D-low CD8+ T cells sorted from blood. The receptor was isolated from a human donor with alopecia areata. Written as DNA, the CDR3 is TGTGCCAGCAAACAGGGGAATCAGCCCCAGCATTTT. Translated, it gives CASKQGNQPQHF.